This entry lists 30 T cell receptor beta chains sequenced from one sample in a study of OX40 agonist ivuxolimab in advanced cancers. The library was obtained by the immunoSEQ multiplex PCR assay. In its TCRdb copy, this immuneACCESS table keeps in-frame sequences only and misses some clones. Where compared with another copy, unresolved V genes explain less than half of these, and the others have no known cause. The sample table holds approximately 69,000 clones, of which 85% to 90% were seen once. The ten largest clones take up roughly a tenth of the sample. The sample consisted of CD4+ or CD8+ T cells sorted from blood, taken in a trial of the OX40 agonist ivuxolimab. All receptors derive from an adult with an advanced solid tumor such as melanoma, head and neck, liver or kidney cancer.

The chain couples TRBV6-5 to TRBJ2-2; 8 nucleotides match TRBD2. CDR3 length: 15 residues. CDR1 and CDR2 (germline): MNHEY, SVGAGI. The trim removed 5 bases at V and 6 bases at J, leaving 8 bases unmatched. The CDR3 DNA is TGTGCCAGCAGTCGGACTAGCCCGGAGGCCGGGGAGCTGTTTTTT. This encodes CASSRTSPEAGELFF.

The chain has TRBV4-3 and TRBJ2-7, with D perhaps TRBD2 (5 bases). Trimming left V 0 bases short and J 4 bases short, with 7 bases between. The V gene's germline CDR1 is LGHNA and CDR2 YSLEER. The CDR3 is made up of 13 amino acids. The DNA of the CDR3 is TGCGCCAGCAGCCAAGACCTAGCATACGAGCAGTACTTC. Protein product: CASSQDLAYEQYF.

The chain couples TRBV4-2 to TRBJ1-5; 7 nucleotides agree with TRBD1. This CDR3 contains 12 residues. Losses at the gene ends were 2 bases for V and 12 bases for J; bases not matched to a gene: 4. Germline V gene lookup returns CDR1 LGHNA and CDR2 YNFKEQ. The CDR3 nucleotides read TGTGCCAGCAGCCAACAGACAGGGCGCCAGCATTTT. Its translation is CASSQQTGRQHF.

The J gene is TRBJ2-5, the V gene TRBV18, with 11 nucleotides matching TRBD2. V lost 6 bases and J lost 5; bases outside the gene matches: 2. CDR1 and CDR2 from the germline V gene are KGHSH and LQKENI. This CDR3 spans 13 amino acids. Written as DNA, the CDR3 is TGTGCCAGCTCGGGACTAGCGGCTGAGACCCAGTACTTC. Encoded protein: CASSGLAAETQYF.

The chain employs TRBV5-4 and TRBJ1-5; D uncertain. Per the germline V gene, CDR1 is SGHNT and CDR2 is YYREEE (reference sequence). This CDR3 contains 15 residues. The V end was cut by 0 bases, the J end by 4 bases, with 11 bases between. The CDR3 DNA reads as TGTGCCAGCAGCTTGGACGGGATAAAAAATCAGCCCCAGCATTTT. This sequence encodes CASSLDGIKNQPQHF.

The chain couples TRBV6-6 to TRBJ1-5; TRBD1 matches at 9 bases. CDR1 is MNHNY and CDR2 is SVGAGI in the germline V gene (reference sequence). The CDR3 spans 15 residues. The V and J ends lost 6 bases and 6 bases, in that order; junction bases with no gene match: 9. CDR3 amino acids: CASSPGQGFSQPQHF. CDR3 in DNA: TGTGCCAGCAGCCCGGGACAGGGCTTCAGTCAGCCCCAGCATTTT.

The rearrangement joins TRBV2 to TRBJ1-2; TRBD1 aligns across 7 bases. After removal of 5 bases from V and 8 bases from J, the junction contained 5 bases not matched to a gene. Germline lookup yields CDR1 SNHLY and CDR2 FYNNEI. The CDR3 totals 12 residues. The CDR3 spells CASSWDRSGYTF. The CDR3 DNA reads TGTGCCAGCAGTTGGGACAGAAGCGGCTACACCTTC.

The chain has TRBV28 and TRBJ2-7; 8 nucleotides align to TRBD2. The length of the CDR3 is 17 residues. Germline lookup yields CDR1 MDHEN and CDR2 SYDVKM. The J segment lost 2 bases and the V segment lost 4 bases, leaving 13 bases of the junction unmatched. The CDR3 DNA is TGTGCCAGCAGTTCTAATCTTAGCGGGAACCACCCCTACGAGCAGTACTTC. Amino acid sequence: CASSSNLSGNHPYEQYF.

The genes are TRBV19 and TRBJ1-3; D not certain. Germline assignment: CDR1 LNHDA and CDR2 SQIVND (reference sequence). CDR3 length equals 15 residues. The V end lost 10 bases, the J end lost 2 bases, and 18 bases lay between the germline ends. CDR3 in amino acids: CATTRERTAGNTIYF. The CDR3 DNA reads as TGTGCCACCACGAGAGAGAGGACGGCTGGAAACACCATATATTTT.

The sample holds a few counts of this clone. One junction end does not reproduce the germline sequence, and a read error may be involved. The CDR3 loop is CASGELAGVGEQFF. The CDR3 DNA is TGCGCCAGCGGTGAACTAGCGGGAGTTGGCGAGCAGTTCTTC. This sequence joins TRBV10-1 and TRBJ2-1; 11 bases agree with TRBD2. This CDR3 region has 14 residues. The germline gives CDR1 WNHNN, CDR2 SYGVQD (reference sequence).

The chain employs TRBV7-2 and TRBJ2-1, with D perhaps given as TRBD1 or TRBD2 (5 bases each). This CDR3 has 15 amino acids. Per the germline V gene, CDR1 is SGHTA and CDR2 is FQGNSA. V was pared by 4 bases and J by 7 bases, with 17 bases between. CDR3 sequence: CASSSTGTVGNEQFF. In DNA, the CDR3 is TGTGCCAGCAGCTCAACCGGGACCGTGGGGAATGAGCAGTTCTTC.

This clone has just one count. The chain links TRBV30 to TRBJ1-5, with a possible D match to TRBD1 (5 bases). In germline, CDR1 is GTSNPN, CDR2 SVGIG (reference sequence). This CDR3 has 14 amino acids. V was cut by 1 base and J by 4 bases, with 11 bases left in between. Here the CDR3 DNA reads TGTGCCTGGAGTGCTCAGGGCGGAAATCAGCCCCAGCATTTT. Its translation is CAWSAQGGNQPQHF.

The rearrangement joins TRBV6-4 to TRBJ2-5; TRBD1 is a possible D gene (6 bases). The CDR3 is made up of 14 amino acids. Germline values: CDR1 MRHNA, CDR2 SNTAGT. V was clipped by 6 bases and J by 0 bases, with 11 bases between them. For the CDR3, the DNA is TGTGCCAGCAGCCCCGGGACAAACCAAGAGACCCAGTACTTC. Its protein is CASSPGTNQETQYF.

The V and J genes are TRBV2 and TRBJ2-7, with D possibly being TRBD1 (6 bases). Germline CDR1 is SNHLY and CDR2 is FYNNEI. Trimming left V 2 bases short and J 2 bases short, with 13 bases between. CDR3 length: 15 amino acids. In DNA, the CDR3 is TGTGCCAGCAGTGAAAATCGGGACATCACCTACGAGCAGTACTTC. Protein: CASSENRDITYEQYF.

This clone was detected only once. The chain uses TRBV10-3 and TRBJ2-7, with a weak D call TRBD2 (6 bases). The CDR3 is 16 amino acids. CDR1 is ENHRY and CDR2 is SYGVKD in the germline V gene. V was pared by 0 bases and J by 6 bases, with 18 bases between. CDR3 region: CAISESIGGPQGEQYF. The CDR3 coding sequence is TGTGCCATCAGTGAGTCGATCGGAGGGCCTCAAGGCGAGCAGTACTTC.

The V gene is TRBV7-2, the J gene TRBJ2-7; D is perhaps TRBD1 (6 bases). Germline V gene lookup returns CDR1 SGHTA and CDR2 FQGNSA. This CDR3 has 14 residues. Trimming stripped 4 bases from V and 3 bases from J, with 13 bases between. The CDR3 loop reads CASSSVQGGYEQYF. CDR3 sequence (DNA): TGTGCCAGCAGCTCCGTACAGGGTGGCTACGAGCAGTACTTC. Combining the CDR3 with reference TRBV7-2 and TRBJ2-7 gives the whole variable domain GAGVSQSPSNKVTEKGKDVELRCDPISGHTALYWYRQSLGQGLEFLIYFQGNSAPDKSGLPSDRFSAERTGGSVSTLTIQRTQQEDSAVYLCASSSVQGGYEQYFGPGTRLTVT.

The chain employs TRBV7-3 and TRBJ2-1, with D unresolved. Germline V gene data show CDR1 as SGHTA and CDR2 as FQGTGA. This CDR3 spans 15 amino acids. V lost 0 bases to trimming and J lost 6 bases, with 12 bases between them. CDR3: CASSLTPSWTNEQFF. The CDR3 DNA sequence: TGTGCCAGCAGCTTAACTCCGAGTTGGACCAATGAGCAGTTCTTC.

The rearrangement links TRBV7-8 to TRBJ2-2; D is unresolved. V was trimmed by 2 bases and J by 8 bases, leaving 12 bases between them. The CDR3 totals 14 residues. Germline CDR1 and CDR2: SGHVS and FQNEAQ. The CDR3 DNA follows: TGTGCCAGCAGCTTAAGTCACAGTCAGGGGGAGCTGTTTTTT. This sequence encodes CASSLSHSQGELFF.

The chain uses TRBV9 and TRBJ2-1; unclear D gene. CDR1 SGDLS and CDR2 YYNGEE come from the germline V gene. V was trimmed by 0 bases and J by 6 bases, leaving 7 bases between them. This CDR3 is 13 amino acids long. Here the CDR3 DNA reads TGTGCCAGCAGCGTAGGTCCCCTCAATGAGCAGTTCTTC. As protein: CASSVGPLNEQFF.

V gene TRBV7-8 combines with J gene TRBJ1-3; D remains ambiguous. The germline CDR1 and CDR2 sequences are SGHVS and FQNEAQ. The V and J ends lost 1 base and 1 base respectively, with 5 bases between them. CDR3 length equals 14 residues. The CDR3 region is CASSLGGSGNTIYF. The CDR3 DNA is TGTGCCAGCAGCTTAGGAGGGTCTGGAAACACCATATATTTT. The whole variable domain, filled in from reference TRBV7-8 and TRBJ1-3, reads GAGVSQSPRYKVAKRGQDVALRCDPISGHVSLFWYQQALGQGPEFLTYFQNEAQLDKSGLPSDRFFAERPEGSVSTLKIQRTQQEDSAVYLCASSLGGSGNTIYFGEGSWLTVV.

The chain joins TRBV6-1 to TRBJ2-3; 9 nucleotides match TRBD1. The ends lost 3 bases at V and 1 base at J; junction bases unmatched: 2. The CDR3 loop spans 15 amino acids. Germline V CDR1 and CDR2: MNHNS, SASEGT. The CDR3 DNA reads TGTGCCAGCAGTGAGAGGGACAGGGGCACAGATACGCAGTATTTT. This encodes CASSERDRGTDTQYF.

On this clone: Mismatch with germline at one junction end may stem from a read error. CDR3 bases: TGTGCTAGCAGCTTAGGGCCCCAGGGAGAGACCCAGTACTTC. Its protein is CASSLGPQGETQYF. The rearrangement links TRBV7-7 to TRBJ2-5, with D perhaps TRBD1 (5 bases). CDR1 and CDR2 from the germline V gene are SSHAT and FNYEAQ (reference sequence). The CDR3 has 14 residues.

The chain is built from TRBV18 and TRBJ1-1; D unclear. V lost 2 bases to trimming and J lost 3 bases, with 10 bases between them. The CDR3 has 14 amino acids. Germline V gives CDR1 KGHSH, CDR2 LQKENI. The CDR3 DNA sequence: TGTGCCAGCTCACCATTGGGCCCCCACACTGAAGCTTTCTTT. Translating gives CASSPLGPHTEAFF.

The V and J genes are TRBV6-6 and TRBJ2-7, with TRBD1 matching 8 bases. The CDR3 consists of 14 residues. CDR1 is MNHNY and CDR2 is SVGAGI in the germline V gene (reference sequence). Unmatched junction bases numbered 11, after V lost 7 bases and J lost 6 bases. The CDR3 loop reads CASTRDRMSVEQYF. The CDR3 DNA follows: TGTGCCAGCACCCGGGACAGGATGAGTGTCGAGCAGTACTTC.

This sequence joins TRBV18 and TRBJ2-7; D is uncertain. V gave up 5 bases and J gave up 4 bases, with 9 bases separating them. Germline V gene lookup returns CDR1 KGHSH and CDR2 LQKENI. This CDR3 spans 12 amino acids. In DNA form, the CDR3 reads TGTGCCAGCTCAGCGACGGAGTACGAGCAGTACTTC. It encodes CASSATEYEQYF.

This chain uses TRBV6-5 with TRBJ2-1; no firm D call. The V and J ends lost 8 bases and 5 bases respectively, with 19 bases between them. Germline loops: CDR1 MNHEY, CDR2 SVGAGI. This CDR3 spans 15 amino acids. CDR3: CASSGGLDFNNEQFF. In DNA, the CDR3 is TGTGCCAGCTCTGGTGGTCTAGACTTCAACAATGAGCAGTTCTTC.

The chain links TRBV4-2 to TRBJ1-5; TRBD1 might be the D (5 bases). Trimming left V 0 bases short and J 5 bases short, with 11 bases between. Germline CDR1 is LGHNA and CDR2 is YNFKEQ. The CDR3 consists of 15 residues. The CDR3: CASSQEPGDYQPQHF. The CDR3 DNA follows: TGTGCCAGCAGCCAAGAGCCGGGGGACTATCAGCCCCAGCATTTT.

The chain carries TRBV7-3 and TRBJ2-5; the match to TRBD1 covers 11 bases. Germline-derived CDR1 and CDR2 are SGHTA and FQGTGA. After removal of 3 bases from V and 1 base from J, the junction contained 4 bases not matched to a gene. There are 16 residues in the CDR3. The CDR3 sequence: CASSLGTGGIQETQYF. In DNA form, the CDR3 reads TGTGCCAGCAGCTTGGGGACAGGGGGTATCCAAGAGACCCAGTACTTC. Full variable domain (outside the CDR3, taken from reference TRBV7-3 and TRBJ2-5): GAGVSQTPSNKVTEKGKYVELRCDPISGHTALYWYRQSLGQGPEFLIYFQGTGAADDSGLPNDRFFAVRPEGSVSTLKIQRTERGDSAVYLCASSLGTGGIQETQYFGPGTRLLVL.

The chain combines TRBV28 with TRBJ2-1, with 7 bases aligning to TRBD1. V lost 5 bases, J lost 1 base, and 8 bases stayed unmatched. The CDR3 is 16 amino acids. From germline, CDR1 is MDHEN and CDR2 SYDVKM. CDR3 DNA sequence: TGTGCCAGCAGTGAAACAGGGGCAGGGTCCTACAATGAGCAGTTCTTC. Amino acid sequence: CASSETGAGSYNEQFF.

This chain's CDR3 is CASSKGRKETQYF. Here the CDR3 DNA reads TGCGCCAGCAGCAAGGGACGGAAAGAGACCCAGTACTTC. This sequence joins TRBV5-1 and TRBJ2-5; D is tentatively TRBD1 or TRBD2 (5 bases each). The germline V and J ends were trimmed by 4 bases and 3 bases, with 10 bases remaining between them. Germline loops: CDR1 SGHRS, CDR2 YFSETQ. The CDR3 covers 13 residues.